What follows are 17 T cell receptor beta chains derived from one specimen sequenced in a study of T cells in Graves' hyperthyroidism and ophthalmopathy (dated by TCRdb to about 2019). The library was obtained by multiplex PCR. The reads were generated on an Illumina HiSeq 2000. TCR beta CDR3 regions were amplified from RNA transcripts. The first round of RT-PCR for the TCR CDR3 was performed with the HTBI primer set and the Qiagen OneStep RT-PCR kit. Using fastp at Q25 and MiXCR, TCRdb reprocessed the public reads and kept productive beta chains. Duplicate CDR3 protein sequences are folded into a single record with the most common DNA and genes. Present in this sample are over 700,000 distinct CDR3 sequences, more than 30% of which were seen just once. The top ten hold around 9.3% of the sample. What was sequenced was blood. All receptors come from a man between 18 and 29 years old with Graves' hyperthyroidism.

The chain couples TRBV7-9 to TRBJ1-6; D may be TRBD1 (5 bases). Germline V CDR1 and CDR2: SEHNR, FQNEAQ (reference sequence). The V and J ends lost 5 bases and 10 bases respectively, with 9 bases between them. This CDR3 region has 12 residues. CDR3 in DNA: TGTGCCAGCAGCGCCGGGGCCTCACCCCTCCACTTT. Encoded protein: CASSAGASPLHF. The full variable domain, completed using reference TRBV7-9 and TRBJ1-6, is DTGVSQNPRHKITKRGQNVTFRCDPISEHNRLYWYRQTLGQGPEFLTYFQNEAQLEKSRLLSDRFSAERPKGSFSTLEIQRTEQGDSAMYLCASSAGASPLHFGNGTRLTVT.

J is TRBJ2-2 and V is TRBV29-1; D not certain. Germline V gene sequence: CDR1 SQVTM, CDR2 ANQGSEA. The CDR3 consists of 10 residues. Trimming left V 4 bases short and J 8 bases short, with 5 bases between. The CDR3 nucleotides are TGCAGCGTTGCTGAGGGGGAGCTGTTTTTT. Encoded protein: CSVAEGELFF.

V is TRBV12-3 or TRBV12-4 and J is TRBJ2-5; the D gene is possibly TRBD1 (5 bases). Trimming shortened V by 3 bases and J by 1 base, and 9 bases separated the two germline ends. The CDR3 contains 14 residues. DNA of the CDR3: TGTGCCAGCAGTTTGGACACGCGCCAAGAGACCCAGTACTTC. This encodes CASSLDTRQETQYF.

This clonotype was seen more than once but under ten times. The V and J genes are TRBV5-1 and TRBJ1-1; D gene uncertain. Germline CDR1 SGHRS, CDR2 YFSETQ. V lost 2 bases and J 3 bases, leaving 11 bases between the germline ends. The CDR3 extends over 14 amino acids. In DNA form, the CDR3 reads TGCGCCAGCAGCTTCGAGGGTAGGCACACTGAAGCTTTCTTT. As protein: CASSFEGRHTEAFF.

This clonotype was detected a few times. The genes are TRBV20-1 and TRBJ2-5, with 7 bases identical to TRBD2. The trim removed 2 bases at V and 0 bases at J, leaving 3 bases unmatched. CDR3 length: 14 amino acids. The V gene's germline CDR1 is DFQATT and CDR2 SNEGSKA (reference sequence). The CDR3 sequence is CSARILANQETQYF. CDR3 DNA: TGCAGTGCTAGAATACTAGCGAACCAAGAGACCCAGTACTTC.

This clonotype came up a few times. The chain recombines TRBV6-5 with TRBJ1-1; 8 nucleotides line up with TRBD1. The CDR3 is 13 amino acids. The V segment lost 6 bases and the J segment 5 bases; nucleotides outside the gene matches: 5. Germline values: CDR1 MNHEY, CDR2 SVGAGI. DNA of the CDR3: TGTGCCAGCAGATCGGGACAGGCAACTGAAGCTTTCTTT. Protein product: CASRSGQATEAFF.

This clonotype was detected many times. The V call is TRBV20-1, the J call TRBJ1-6; TRBD1 is a possible D gene (5 bases). The germline V and J ends were trimmed by 2 bases and 0 bases, with 14 bases remaining between them. Germline V CDR1 and CDR2: DFQATT, SNEGSKA (reference sequence). There are 17 residues in the CDR3. CDR3 sequence: CSARPGHTPSYNSPLHF. The CDR3 nucleotides read TGCAGTGCTAGACCAGGACATACTCCCTCCTATAATTCACCCCTCCACTTT.

This clonotype was detected a few times. V gene TRBV7-2 combines with J gene TRBJ2-3; D is undetermined. V was shortened by 1 base and J by 7 bases, with 12 bases between the two germline ends. The CDR3 consists of 14 residues. Germline lookup yields CDR1 SGHTA and CDR2 FQGNSA. CDR3 coding DNA: TGTGCCAGCAGCTTAGATACGCTCATTAATACGCAGTATTTT. It specifies CASSLDTLINTQYF.

In this sample, this clonotype turned up once. V usage is TRBV7-9 and J usage is TRBJ2-7, with a weak D call TRBD2 (5 bases). The CDR3 runs to 16 residues. V lost 7 bases and J lost 2, with 21 bases in between. Germline CDR1 and CDR2: SEHNR and FQNEAQ (reference sequence). CDR3 DNA sequence: TGTGCCAGCACCACATTAGGAGGCCAGGAACCCTACGAGCAGTACTTC. Its translation is CASTTLGGQEPYEQYF. Full variable domain (missing parts from reference TRBV7-9 and TRBJ2-7): DTGVSQNPRHKITKRGQNVTFRCDPISEHNRLYWYRQTLGQGPEFLTYFQNEAQLEKSRLLSDRFSAERPKGSFSTLEIQRTEQGDSAMYLCASTTLGGQEPYEQYFGPGTRLTVT.

Comments on this clonotype: Its ends do not fully match the called genes, so a read error is possible. The chain couples TRBV10-2 to TRBJ2-7, with D possibly TRBD1 on 6 matching bases. The CDR3 covers 15 residues. The germline V gene encodes CDR1 WSHSY and CDR2 SAAADI. The CDR3 DNA follows: TGTGCCAGCAACCGAGTCGGGGACACCTCCTACGAGCAGTACTTC. Translated: CASNRVGDTSYEQYF.

In its sample, this clonotype was seen once. The chain uses TRBV24-1 and TRBJ1-1; a possible D gene is TRBD1 (5 bases). Trimming shortened V by 0 bases and J by 8 bases, and 9 bases separated the two germline ends. The germline CDR1 and CDR2 sequences are KGHDR and SFDVKD. The CDR3 is 13 residues long. CDR3 loop: CATSDLRGFEAFF. The CDR3 nucleotides are TGTGCCACCAGTGATTTGAGGGGCTTCGAAGCTTTCTTT.

This clonotype was seen more than once but under ten times. The genes are TRBV12-3 or TRBV12-4 and TRBJ1-5, with D uncertain. V was cut by 5 bases and J by 2 bases, with 13 bases left in between. The CDR3 spans 15 residues. The CDR3 nucleotides read TGTGCCAGCAGTAGTAGGGCTGGGCGCAATCAGCCCCAGCATTTT. It translates to CASSSRAGRNQPQHF.

The chain carries TRBV20-1 and TRBJ2-7; tentatively, D is TRBD2 (5 bases). The CDR3 runs 13 residues. Germline V gene data show CDR1 as DFQATT and CDR2 as SNEGSKA (reference sequence). Trimming cost V 7 bases and J 2 bases, with 15 bases left between them. The CDR3 DNA is TGCAGTGTGGAGGACCTCCAAACCTACGAGCAGTACTTC. Translating gives CSVEDLQTYEQYF.

The chain joins TRBV7-8 to TRBJ2-2; 8 bases line up with TRBD1. J lost 5 bases, V lost 1 base, and 3 bases had no gene match. There are 15 residues in the CDR3. CDR1 is SGHVS and CDR2 is FQNEAQ in the germline V gene. CDR3 sequence (DNA): TGTGCCAGCAGCTTAGGGACAGGGTGGACCGGGGAGCTGTTTTTT. This encodes CASSLGTGWTGELFF.

This clonotype occurred a few times. The CDR3: CASSQAGQGGMNTEAFF. Written as DNA, the CDR3 is TGCGCCAGCAGCCAAGCGGGACAGGGGGGCATGAACACTGAAGCTTTCTTT. This sequence joins TRBV29-1 and TRBJ1-1; the match to TRBD1 covers 11 bases. Germline CDR1 SQVTM, CDR2 ANQGSEA. The CDR3 is 17 residues long.

There are many counts of this clonotype. The chain links TRBV7-2 to TRBJ1-5; 7 bases are a match to TRBD1. V shed 5 bases and J 5 bases; nucleotides not matched to a gene: 6. CDR3 length: 14 residues. The germline CDR1 and CDR2 sequences are SGHTA and FQGNSA. CDR3 sequence (DNA): TGTGCCAGCAGCGAACGGACAGGCGATCAGCCCCAGCATTTT. Protein sequence: CASSERTGDQPQHF.

This clonotype occurred many times. The chain has TRBV7-2 and TRBJ2-5; maybe TRBD2 (5 bases). Per the germline V gene, CDR1 is SGHTA and CDR2 is FQGNSA. The ends were cut back, 2 bases at V and 5 bases at J, with 6 bases in the middle. The CDR3 contains 12 residues. CDR3 sequence reads: CASSLRRETQYF. The DNA of the CDR3 is TGTGCCAGCAGCTTACGGAGGGAGACCCAGTACTTC.